The rows below give T cell receptor beta chains drawn from one sample of a study of blood T cell repertoires in COVID-19. Some clones are missing from TCRdb's copy, which holds only in-frame ones; the method was immunoSEQ multiplex PCR. The data contain a few hundred thousand clones, around 90% of them seen just once; the ten biggest clones take up more than 0.85%. Material: peripheral blood. The receptor set was obtained from a woman aged 40 to 49 with COVID-19, enrolled during active disease. Both conserved end residues are part of each CDR3. Each record gives: J gene, V gene, CDR3 protein.

TRBJ1-6 TRBV7-3 CASSSTGGSSPLHF
TRBJ1-5 TRBV29-1 CSSEPGGNQPQHF
TRBJ1-2 TRBV2 CASSDTTAANYGYTF
TRBJ1-2 TRBV7-2 CASSSSRDSYGYTF
TRBJ1-1 TRBV18 CASSPEQNTEAFF
TRBJ2-7 TRBV27 CASSWKGTSGRASYEQYF
TRBJ2-2 TRBV7-3 CASSLQGITGELFF
TRBJ2-2 TRBV18 CASSPPLTGELFF
TRBJ1-2 TRBV12-5 CASGLWPGDGYTF
TRBJ1-5 TRBV29-1 CSVEGQGQPQHF
TRBJ1-6 TRBV4-1 CASSQVAPGPWNSPLHF
TRBJ1-6 TRBV6-4 CASSDGGALGSPLHF
TRBJ1-2 TRBV5-1 CASSSTEVYGYTF
TRBJ1-2 TRBV3-1/TRBV3-2 CASSLGGNYGYTF
TRBJ1-1 TRBV19 CATGGRNTEAFF
TRBJ1-4 TRBV4-3 CASRRQPARDEKLFF
TRBJ2-5 TRBV19 CASSTTSRGGETQYF
TRBJ2-7 TRBV6-2/TRBV6-3 CASSWTTGSYEQYF
TRBJ1-1 TRBV18 CASSATGGTEAFF
TRBJ2-1 TRBV28 CASSSTGTLYNEQFF
TRBJ1-2 TRBV11-2 CASSLDPRDYGYTF
TRBJ2-1 TRBV19 CASSINSYNEQFF
TRBJ1-4 TRBV5-1 CASSPGQSNEKLFF
TRBJ2-7 TRBV11-2 CASSLLSSGGGYEQYF
TRBJ1-6 TRBV9 CASSLGQGNSPLHF
TRBJ1-2 TRBV30 CAWSPQGAGYGYTF
TRBJ1-4 TRBV5-5 CASSFRDRGGNEKLFF
TRBJ1-4 TRBV28 CASSLSQGGKLFF
TRBJ1-6 TRBV6-1 CASRLPAGGNSPLHF
TRBJ1-6 TRBV7-2 CASSSIGQASSYNSPLHF
TRBJ1-5 TRBV28 CASTEHRSNQPQHF
TRBJ1-5 TRBV12-5 CASGLGGGGWHQPQHF
TRBJ2-3 TRBV6-5 CASSYSFGGDTQYF
TRBJ2-7 TRBV5-5 CASSYNGVYEQYF
TRBJ1-1 TRBV7-9 CASSNSPLNTEAFF
TRBJ2-6 TRBV7-2 CASSLKGGGANVLTF
TRBJ2-2 TRBV7-2 CASSLEGTSGATGELFF
TRBJ2-1 TRBV7-3 CASSYLAGAHNEQFF
TRBJ2-7 TRBV28 CASISTGGEQYF
TRBJ2-7 TRBV10-3 CAISSRGSYEQYF
TRBJ1-5 TRBV30 CAWKGQGGQPQHF
TRBJ2-7 TRBV7-4 CASSFEPDKITSGLYEQYF
TRBJ2-2 TRBV27 CASSGSNTGELFF
TRBJ2-6 TRBV5-4 CASTAGSSGANVLTF
TRBJ1-1 TRBV7-2 CASSLAGEGRSTEAFF
TRBJ1-1 TRBV5-1 CASSWGGTANTEAFF
TRBJ2-1 TRBV27 CASSRLAGGRNEQFF
TRBJ2-1 TRBV9 CASSVLAGEDNEQFF
TRBJ2-1 TRBV29-1 CAGAGSYNEQFF
TRBJ1-6 TRBV4-2 CASSPPGAGANSPLHF
TRBJ1-4 TRBV10-3 CAISESRDRGRTNEKLFF
TRBJ1-1 TRBV27 CASSSPTQGAGTEAFF
TRBJ2-6 TRBV15 CATSREAGSGANVLTF
TRBJ1-3 TRBV28 CASSLRGNTIYF
TRBJ2-1 TRBV5-1 CASSLIPGNEQFF
TRBJ1-3 TRBV20-1 CSASDRSSGNTIYF
TRBJ2-7 TRBV6-5 CASSYTSIDRGHEQYF